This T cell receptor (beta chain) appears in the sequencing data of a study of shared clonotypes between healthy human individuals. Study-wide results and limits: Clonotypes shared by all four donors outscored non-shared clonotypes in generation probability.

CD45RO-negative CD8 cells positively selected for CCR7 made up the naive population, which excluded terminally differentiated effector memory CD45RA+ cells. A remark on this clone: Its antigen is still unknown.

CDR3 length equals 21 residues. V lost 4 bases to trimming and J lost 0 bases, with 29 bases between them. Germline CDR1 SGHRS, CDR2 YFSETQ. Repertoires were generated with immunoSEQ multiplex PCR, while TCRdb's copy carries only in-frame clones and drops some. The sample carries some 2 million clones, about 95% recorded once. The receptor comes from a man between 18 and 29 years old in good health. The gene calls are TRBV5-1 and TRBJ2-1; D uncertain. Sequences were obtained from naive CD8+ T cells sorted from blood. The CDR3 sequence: CASSAIRAQTTHLNSYNEQFF. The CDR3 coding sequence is TGCGCCAGCAGCGCCATCCGGGCCCAGACAACCCATCTCAACTCCTACAATGAGCAGTTCTTC.